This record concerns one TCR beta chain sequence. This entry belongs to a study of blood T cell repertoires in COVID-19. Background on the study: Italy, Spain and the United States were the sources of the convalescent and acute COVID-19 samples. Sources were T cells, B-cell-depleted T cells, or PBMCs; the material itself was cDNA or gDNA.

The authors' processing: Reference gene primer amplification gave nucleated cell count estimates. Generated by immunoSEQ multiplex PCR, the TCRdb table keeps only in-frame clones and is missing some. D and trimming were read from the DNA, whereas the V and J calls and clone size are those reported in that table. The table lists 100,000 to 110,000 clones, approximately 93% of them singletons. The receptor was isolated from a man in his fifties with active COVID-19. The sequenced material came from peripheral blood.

Here the CDR3 reads CASSDPGTNYGYTF. DNA of the CDR3: TGTGCCAGCAGTGACCCCGGGACAAACTATGGCTACACCTTC. The chain links TRBV27 to TRBJ1-2; TRBD1 might be the D (6 bases). Trimming took 5 bases from V and 2 from J, leaving 12 bases between them. This CDR3 has 14 residues. Germline CDR1 reads MNHEY; CDR2 reads SMNVEV (reference sequence).